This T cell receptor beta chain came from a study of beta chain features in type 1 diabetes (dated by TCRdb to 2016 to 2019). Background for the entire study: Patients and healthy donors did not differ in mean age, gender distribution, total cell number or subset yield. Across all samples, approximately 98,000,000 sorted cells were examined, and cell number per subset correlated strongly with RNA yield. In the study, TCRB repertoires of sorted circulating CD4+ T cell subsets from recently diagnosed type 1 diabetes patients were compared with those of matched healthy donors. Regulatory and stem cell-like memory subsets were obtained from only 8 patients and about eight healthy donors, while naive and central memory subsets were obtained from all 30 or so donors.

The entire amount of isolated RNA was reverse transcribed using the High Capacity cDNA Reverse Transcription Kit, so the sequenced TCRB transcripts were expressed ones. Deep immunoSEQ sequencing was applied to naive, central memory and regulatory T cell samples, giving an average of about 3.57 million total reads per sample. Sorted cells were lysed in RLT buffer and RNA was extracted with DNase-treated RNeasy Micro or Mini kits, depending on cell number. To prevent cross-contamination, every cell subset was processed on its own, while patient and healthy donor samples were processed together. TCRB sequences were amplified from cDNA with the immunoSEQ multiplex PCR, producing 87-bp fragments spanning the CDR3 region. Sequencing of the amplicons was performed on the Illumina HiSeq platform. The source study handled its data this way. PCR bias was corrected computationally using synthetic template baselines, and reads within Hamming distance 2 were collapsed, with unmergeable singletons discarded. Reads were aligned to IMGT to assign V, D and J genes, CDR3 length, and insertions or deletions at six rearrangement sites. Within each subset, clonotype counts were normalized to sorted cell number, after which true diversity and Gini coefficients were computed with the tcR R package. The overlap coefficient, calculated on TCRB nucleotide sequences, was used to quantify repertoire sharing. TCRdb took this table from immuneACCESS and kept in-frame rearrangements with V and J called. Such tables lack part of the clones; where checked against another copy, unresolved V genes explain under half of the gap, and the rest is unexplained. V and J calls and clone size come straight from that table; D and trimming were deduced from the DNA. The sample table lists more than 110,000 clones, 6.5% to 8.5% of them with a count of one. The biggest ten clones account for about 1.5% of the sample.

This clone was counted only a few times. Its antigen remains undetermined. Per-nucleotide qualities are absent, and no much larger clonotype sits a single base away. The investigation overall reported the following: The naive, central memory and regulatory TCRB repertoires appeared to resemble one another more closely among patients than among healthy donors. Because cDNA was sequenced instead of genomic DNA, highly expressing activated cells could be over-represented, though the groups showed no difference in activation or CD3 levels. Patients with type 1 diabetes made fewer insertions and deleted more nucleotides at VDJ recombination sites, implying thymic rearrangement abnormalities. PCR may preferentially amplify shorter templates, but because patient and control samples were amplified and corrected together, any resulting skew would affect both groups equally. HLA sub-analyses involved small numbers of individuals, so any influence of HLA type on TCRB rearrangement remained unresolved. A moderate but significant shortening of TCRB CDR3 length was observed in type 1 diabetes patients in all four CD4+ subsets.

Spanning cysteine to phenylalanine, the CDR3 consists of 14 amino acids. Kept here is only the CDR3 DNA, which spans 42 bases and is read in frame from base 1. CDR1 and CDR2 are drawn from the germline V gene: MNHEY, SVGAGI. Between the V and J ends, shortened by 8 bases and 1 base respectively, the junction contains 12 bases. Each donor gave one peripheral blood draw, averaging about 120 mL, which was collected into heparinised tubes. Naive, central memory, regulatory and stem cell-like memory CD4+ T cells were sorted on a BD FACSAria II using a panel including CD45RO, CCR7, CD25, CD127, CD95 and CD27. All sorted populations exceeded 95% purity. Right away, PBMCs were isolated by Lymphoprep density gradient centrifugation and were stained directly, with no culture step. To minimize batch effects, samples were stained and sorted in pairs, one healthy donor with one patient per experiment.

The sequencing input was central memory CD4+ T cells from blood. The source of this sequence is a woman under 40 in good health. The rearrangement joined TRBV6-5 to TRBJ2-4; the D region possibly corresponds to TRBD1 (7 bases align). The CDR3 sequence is CASGGTAAKNIQYF. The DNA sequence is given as TGTGCCAGCGGGGGGACAGCGGCCAAAAACATTCAGTACTTC.